This TCR beta chain was profiled in a study of T cell changes during pregnancy in multiple sclerosis. Germline V gene sequence: CDR1 SNHLY, CDR2 FYNNEI. V gave up 2 bases and J gave up 4 bases; unmatched junction bases: 2. The length of the CDR3 is 14 residues. Sequencing used immunoSEQ multiplex PCR; TCRdb keeps in-frame clones, though not all of them. This sample has 20,000 to 30,000 clones; 89% occur once, and the top ten carry around a sixth. The TCR comes from a female donor with multiple sclerosis, enrolled in a pregnancy study. V gene TRBV2 combines with J gene TRBJ2-1; 7 bases line up with TRBD1. The specimen comprised CD8+ T cells from peripheral blood mononuclear cells, sampled in the second trimester of pregnancy. The CDR3 spells CASSEWDSYNEQFF. The CDR3 DNA reads as TGTGCCAGCAGTGAATGGGACAGTTACAATGAGCAGTTCTTC.